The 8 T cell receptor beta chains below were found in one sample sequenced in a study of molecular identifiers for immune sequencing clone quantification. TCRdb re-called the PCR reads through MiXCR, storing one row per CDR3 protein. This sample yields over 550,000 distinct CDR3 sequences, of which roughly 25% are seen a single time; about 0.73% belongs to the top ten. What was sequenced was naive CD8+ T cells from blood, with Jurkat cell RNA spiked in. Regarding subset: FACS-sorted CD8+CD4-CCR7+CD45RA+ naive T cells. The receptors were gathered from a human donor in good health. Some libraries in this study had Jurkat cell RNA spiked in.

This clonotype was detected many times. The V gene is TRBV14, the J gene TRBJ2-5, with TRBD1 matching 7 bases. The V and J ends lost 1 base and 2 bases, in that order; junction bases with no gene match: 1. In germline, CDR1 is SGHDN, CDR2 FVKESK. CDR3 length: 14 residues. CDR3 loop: CASSQARGQETQYF. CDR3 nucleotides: TGTGCCAGCAGCCAAGCCAGGGGGCAAGAGACCCAGTACTTC.

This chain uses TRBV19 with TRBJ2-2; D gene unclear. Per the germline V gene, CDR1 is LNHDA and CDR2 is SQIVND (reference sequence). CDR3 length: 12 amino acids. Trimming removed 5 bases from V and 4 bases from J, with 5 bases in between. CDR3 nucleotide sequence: TGTGCCAGTAGTCAATTCACCGGGGAGCTGTTTTTT. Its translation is CASSQFTGELFF.

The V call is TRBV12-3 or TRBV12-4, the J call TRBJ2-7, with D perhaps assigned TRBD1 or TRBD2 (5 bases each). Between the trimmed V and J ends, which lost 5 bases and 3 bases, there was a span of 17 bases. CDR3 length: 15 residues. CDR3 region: CASSPGTHDHYEQYF. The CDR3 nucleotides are TGTGCCAGCAGTCCCGGGACGCACGACCACTACGAGCAGTACTTC.

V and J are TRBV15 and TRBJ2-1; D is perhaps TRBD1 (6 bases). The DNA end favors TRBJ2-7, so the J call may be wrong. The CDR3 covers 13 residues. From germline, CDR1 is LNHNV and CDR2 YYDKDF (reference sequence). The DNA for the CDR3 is TGTGCCACCAGCACAGGGGTAGGAGATGAGCAGTACTTC. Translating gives CATSTGVGDEQYF.

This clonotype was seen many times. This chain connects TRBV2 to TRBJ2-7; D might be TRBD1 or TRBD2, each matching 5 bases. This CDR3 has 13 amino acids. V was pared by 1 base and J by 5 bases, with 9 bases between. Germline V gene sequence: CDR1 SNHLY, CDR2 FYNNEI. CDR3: CASSEGLGDEQYF. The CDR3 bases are TGTGCCAGCAGTGAAGGGCTGGGGGACGAGCAGTACTTC.

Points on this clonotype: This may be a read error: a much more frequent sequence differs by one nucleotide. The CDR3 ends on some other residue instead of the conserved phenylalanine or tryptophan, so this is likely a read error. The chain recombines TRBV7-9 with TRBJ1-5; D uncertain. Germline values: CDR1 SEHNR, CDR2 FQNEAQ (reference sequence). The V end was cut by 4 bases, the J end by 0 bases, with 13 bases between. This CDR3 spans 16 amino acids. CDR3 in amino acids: CASSSHQTDSNQPQHS. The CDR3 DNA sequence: TGTGCCAGCAGCTCCCATCAGACTGATAGCAATCAGCCCCAGCATTCT.

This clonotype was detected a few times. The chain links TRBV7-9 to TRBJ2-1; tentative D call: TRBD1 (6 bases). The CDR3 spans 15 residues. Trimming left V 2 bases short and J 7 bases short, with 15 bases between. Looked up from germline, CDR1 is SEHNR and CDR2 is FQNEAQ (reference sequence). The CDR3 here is CASSLSTGTWNEQFF. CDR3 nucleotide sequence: TGTGCCAGCAGCTTAAGTACAGGGACGTGGAATGAGCAGTTCTTC.

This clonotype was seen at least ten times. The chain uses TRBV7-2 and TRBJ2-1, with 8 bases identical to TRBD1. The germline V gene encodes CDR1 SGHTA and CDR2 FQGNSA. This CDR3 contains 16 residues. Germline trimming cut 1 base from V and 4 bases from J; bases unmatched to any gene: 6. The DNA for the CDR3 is TGTGCCAGCAGCTTAGGAACAGGGGGTTCATACAATGAGCAGTTCTTC. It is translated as CASSLGTGGSYNEQFF.